The present entry profiles one T cell receptor beta chain with its context. TCRdb's table, derived via immunoSEQ multiplex PCR, lists solely in-frame clones and lacks some. The sample lists a few million clones, approximately 96% seen once, with around 0.13% in the top ten. These data come from a study of shared clonotypes between healthy human individuals. Germline V gene sequence: CDR1 SGHNT, CDR2 YYREEE (reference sequence). The CDR3 runs to 16 residues. Between the trimmed V and J ends, which lost 0 bases and 1 base, there was a span of 12 bases. The clonotype was recovered from a man aged 18 to 29 in good health. This chain links TRBV5-4 with TRBJ2-3; possible D gene TRBD2, 5 bases. Sequencing used naive CD4+ T cells sorted from blood. As to subset: CD45RA+ positively selected. CDR3 protein: CASSLARGAGTDTQYF. CDR3 nucleotides: TGTGCCAGCAGCTTGGCCCGGGGAGCGGGCACAGATACGCAGTATTTT. Full variable domain (remainder filled in from reference TRBV5-4 and TRBJ2-3): ETGVTQSPTHLIKTRGQQVTLRCSSQSGHNTVSWYQQALGQGPQFIFQYYREEENGRGNFPPRFSGLQFPNYSSELNVNALELDDSALYLCASSLARGAGTDTQYFGPGTRLTVL.